The clone carrying this T cell receptor (beta chain) is labeled medium-sized. The antigen is not known. At one end, the junction sequence differs from germline, possibly due to a read error. TCRdb independently ran MiXCR on the 5' RACE reads; one entry per CDR3 protein. The table lists roughly 5,300 distinct CDR3 sequences, around half of them singletons, with about 3.8% in the top ten. The CDR3 covers 13 residues. Germline lookup yields CDR1 DFQATT and CDR2 SNEGSKA (reference sequence). Findings and caveats of the study: Tumor memory CD4+ T cell TCR gene usage clustered with blood and lymph node memory CD4+ cells and lymph node naive CD4+ cells.

The sequenced sample consisted of memory CD4+ T cells sorted from blood. This sample's subset: memory CD4+ T cells, CD4+CD45RO+CD25-. The chain is built from TRBV20-1 and TRBJ1-1, with D perhaps matching TRBD1 (6 bases). The TCR comes from a female donor with breast cancer. CDR3 sequence reads: CRATDSGTPLTFF. In DNA, the CDR3 is TGCAGGGCTACAGATTCCGGGACACCACTGACTTTCTTT.